Following are 2 T cell receptor beta chains from one sample sequenced in a study of CD8+CD57+ T cells in acquired aplastic anemia. Genomic DNA, the template, was used for profiling of the TCR beta VDJ and CDR3. TCRdb fed the reads into MiXCR, producing one record per CDR3 protein. The table includes about 220,000 distinct CDR3 sequences, 34% detected once. The sequencing sample was made of sorted CD4+, CD8+, or CD8+CD57+ T cells (not recorded which) from PBMCs. These receptors came from a human donor in good health, serving as a control.

This clonotype was detected ten times or more. CDR3 in amino acids: CASSLKTEAFF. In DNA form, the CDR3 reads TGTGCCAGCAGCTTAAAAACTGAAGCTTTCTTT. V is TRBV7-9 and J is TRBJ1-1; D is unresolved. The germline V and J ends were trimmed by 2 bases and 5 bases, with 3 bases remaining between them. CDR3 length equals 11 residues. CDR1 SEHNR and CDR2 FQNEAQ come from the germline V gene (reference sequence).

This clonotype was seen at least ten times. The rearrangement uses TRBV10-3 and TRBJ2-3, with D maybe TRBD2 (6 bases). Trimming shortened V by 2 bases and J by 8 bases, and 17 bases separated the two germline ends. Germline values: CDR1 ENHRY, CDR2 SYGVKD. The CDR3 covers 15 residues. Here the CDR3 reads CAISENRGGAGTQYF. DNA of the CDR3: TGTGCCATCAGTGAGAACAGAGGAGGAGCGGGTACGCAGTATTTT.